The subject of this entry is one T cell receptor beta chain. The antigen remains unidentified. This record comes from a study of T-cell reconstitution after alpha-beta-depleted transplantation in children. Regarding the study as a whole: For some patients, TCRbeta diversity was high at day 60 because of recipient T cells and thymic progenitors that survived. Newly produced T cells mostly accounted for T-cell counts and diversity one year post-transplant. Alpha-beta T cells about two months after transplant reportedly derived from several hundred expanded graft clones.

TCRbeta library construction was performed incorporating unique molecular identifiers. One entry per CDR3 protein, called by TCRdb with MiXCR from the PCR reads. The table lists some 830,000 distinct CDR3 sequences, 15% to 20% of them singletons. The germline CDR1 and CDR2 sequences are SGHVS and FQNEAQ. CDR3 length: 15 amino acids. V lost 0 bases, J lost 5 bases, and 12 bases lay in between. This chain joins TRBV7-8 and TRBJ2-3; D not certain. This receptor was obtained from a male patient younger than 18 who had a stem cell transplant for acute lymphoblastic leukemia, so the T cells may come from the graft donor. The material sequenced was PBMCs, mostly from graft donor cells, taken 360 days after TCRalphabeta/CD19-depleted stem cell transplant. The chain's CDR3 is CASSLARSFLDTQYF. For the CDR3, the DNA is TGTGCCAGCAGCTTAGCCAGGAGCTTCCTAGATACGCAGTATTTT. The full variable domain, rest sourced from reference TRBV7-8 and TRBJ2-3, is GAGVSQSPRYKVAKRGQDVALRCDPISGHVSLFWYQQALGQGPEFLTYFQNEAQLDKSGLPSDRFFAERPEGSVSTLKIQRTQQEDSAVYLCASSLARSFLDTQYFGPGTRLTVL.